The 15 T cell receptor beta chains in this list originate from one sample, sequenced in a study of T cell repertoires in cytomegalovirus infection. TCRdb used MiXCR to reprocess the reads, holding one entry per CDR3 protein. The repertoire holds approximately 320,000 distinct CDR3 sequences, with over 7.5% as singletons. Sequencing was performed on PBMCs. The origin of the receptors is a human donor in good health (CMV status not recorded). Some clones in this sample may be carry-over from other donors' samples.

In this sample, this clonotype turned up many times. This chain uses TRBV7-2 with TRBJ2-3; D is ambiguous. The CDR3 consists of 14 residues. V lost 3 bases, J lost 2 bases, and 9 bases lay in between. CDR1 is SGHTA and CDR2 is FQGNSA in the germline V gene. DNA of the CDR3: TGTGCCAGCAGCTTTAACCACAACACAGATACGCAGTATTTT. This codes for CASSFNHNTDTQYF.

In this sample, this clonotype turned up many times. This chain joins TRBV6-1 and TRBJ1-5; D is undetermined. V was cut by 5 bases and J by 7 bases, with 18 bases left in between. In germline, CDR1 is MNHNS, CDR2 SASEGT. CDR3 size: 15 residues. The CDR3 sequence is CASSSLPAPRQPQHF. Here the CDR3 DNA reads TGTGCCAGCAGTTCCCTGCCCGCTCCCAGGCAGCCCCAGCATTTT.

The chain links TRBV7-9 to TRBJ1-1; D remains unclear. Deletions cut 8 bases from V and 1 base from J, with 11 bases between. The CDR3 is 13 amino acids. CDR1 and CDR2 from the germline V gene are SEHNR and FQNEAQ (reference sequence). The CDR3 nucleotides are TGTGCCAGCCGAACGACCTCGAACACTGAAGCTTTCTTT. Its translation: CASRTTSNTEAFF.

The chain employs TRBV6-1 and TRBJ2-1; D possibly matches TRBD1 or TRBD2 (6 bases each). The CDR3 spans 16 residues. Trimming removed 8 bases at V and 9 bases at J, with 26 bases between. CDR1 is MNHNS, CDR2 SASEGT, per germline. CDR3 in amino acids: CASDEGGGTPVPEQFF. In nucleotides, the CDR3 is TGTGCCAGCGATGAAGGAGGGGGGACCCCGGTTCCTGAGCAGTTCTTC.

Many counts were recorded for this clonotype. V usage is TRBV6-1 and J usage is TRBJ2-7, with D perhaps TRBD1 (5 bases). This CDR3 has 13 residues. The germline V gene has CDR1 MNHNS and CDR2 SASEGT. Trimming left V 6 bases short and J 6 bases short, with 15 bases between. The CDR3 DNA is TGTGCCAGCAGCCGAGGTAGGGGTCGCGAGCAGTACTTC. Amino acids: CASSRGRGREQYF.

In this sample, this clonotype turned up many times. The genes are TRBV7-2 and TRBJ2-1, with 9 bases aligning to TRBD2. This CDR3 region has 16 residues. The trim removed 1 base at V and 6 bases at J, leaving 7 bases unmatched. Germline CDR1 reads SGHTA; CDR2 reads FQGNSA. The CDR3 DNA reads as TGTGCCAGCAGCTTAGGCTGGCGGGAGGGCCTCAATGAGCAGTTCTTC. This gives the protein CASSLGWREGLNEQFF.

The J gene is TRBJ1-3, the V gene TRBV12-3 or TRBV12-4; D not resolved. The V end lost 6 bases, the J end lost 1 base, and 10 bases lay between the germline ends. The CDR3 covers 14 residues. The DNA for the CDR3 is TGTGCCAGCAGCATAAGAGAGTCTGGAAACACCATATATTTT. The encoded protein is CASSIRESGNTIYF.

The table lists this clonotype with many counts. This sequence joins TRBV7-2 and TRBJ2-1; D unresolved. The V gene lost 1 base and the J gene lost 7 bases, with 17 bases spanning the gap. The CDR3 consists of 16 residues. Germline-derived CDR1 and CDR2 are SGHTA and FQGNSA. The CDR3 coding sequence is TGTGCCAGCAGCTTAGTCCCGACCTCGTCCCGGAATGAGCAGTTCTTC. This sequence encodes CASSLVPTSSRNEQFF.

There are a few counts of this clonotype. The genes are TRBV4-2 and TRBJ1-3, with 7 positions matching TRBD1. V gave up 3 bases and J gave up 0 bases; unmatched junction bases: 5. The length of the CDR3 is 16 residues. Per germline, CDR1 LGHNA and CDR2 YNFKEQ. The DNA for the CDR3 is TGTGCCAGCAGCCATCCGGGACAGCGCTCTGGAAACACCATATATTTT. Residues: CASSHPGQRSGNTIYF.

This clonotype has a handful of counts. The genes are TRBV5-5 and TRBJ1-5, with unresolved D. V gave up 2 bases and J gave up 3 bases, with 15 bases separating them. The CDR3 is 16 amino acids. CDR1 SGHKS and CDR2 YYEKEE come from the germline V gene (reference sequence). Here the CDR3 reads CASSFETGSPNQPQHF. DNA of the CDR3: TGTGCCAGCAGCTTCGAAACCGGGAGCCCCAATCAGCCCCAGCATTTT.

This chain connects TRBV28 to TRBJ2-7; 7 bases are a match to TRBD1. The CDR3 runs 15 residues. V lost 5 bases, J lost 0 bases, and 7 bases stayed unmatched. Germline V gene lookup returns CDR1 MDHEN and CDR2 SYDVKM. DNA for the CDR3: TGTGCCAGCAGTAAGACAGGGTCGCACTCCTACGAGCAGTACTTC. Protein sequence: CASSKTGSHSYEQYF.

This clonotype was detected ten times or more. The rearrangement joins TRBV12-3 or TRBV12-4 to TRBJ2-5; maybe TRBD2 (6 bases). The CDR3 runs 15 residues. V was pared by 5 bases and J by 5 bases, with 18 bases between. The CDR3 DNA sequence: TGTGCCAGCAGTCGAGACGGACGGACTATGGAGACCCAGTACTTC. Its translation: CASSRDGRTMETQYF.

This clonotype was counted at least ten times. The chain joins TRBV7-2 to TRBJ2-1; D gene uncertain. The CDR3 is made up of 12 amino acids. Trimming removed 5 bases from V and 8 bases from J, with 10 bases in between. The germline CDR1 and CDR2 sequences are SGHTA and FQGNSA. The CDR3 spells CASSQRSYEQFF. Here the CDR3 DNA reads TGTGCCAGCAGCCAGAGGAGCTATGAGCAGTTCTTC.

This clonotype was seen more than once but under ten times. This chain uses TRBV12-3 or TRBV12-4 with TRBJ1-1; D not resolved. This CDR3 is 14 amino acids long. Deletions cut 5 bases from V and 1 base from J, with 11 bases between. The chain's CDR3 is CASSHPGWNTEAFF. CDR3 nucleotides: TGTGCCAGCAGTCACCCAGGATGGAACACTGAAGCTTTCTTT.

This clonotype came up a few times. The chain carries TRBV20-1 and TRBJ2-1; 11 bases match TRBD2. The CDR3 totals 14 residues. V trimming: 6 bases; J trimming: 8 bases; junction bases outside the gene matches: 9. Germline V gene sequence: CDR1 DFQATT, CDR2 SNEGSKA (reference sequence). The DNA for the CDR3 is TGCAGTGCAAAGCTAGCGGGGGGCCTCGATGAGCAGTTCTTC. Translating it yields CSAKLAGGLDEQFF.